The rows below give T cell receptor beta chains drawn from one sample of a study of blood T cell repertoires in COVID-19. Sequencing was performed with immunoSEQ multiplex PCR; in TCRdb, only in-frame clones are kept and a portion is missing. The sample records about 270,000 clones, over 70% being singletons. Sequenced material: peripheral blood. These receptors all come from a man of 80 years or more with acute or convalescent COVID-19. Each CDR3 is given with its conserved first and last residue. Fields, in order: V gene, J gene, D gene, CDR3 protein. A D gene is named only where the DNA matches it firmly.

TRBV5-4	TRBJ2-5	.	CASSGGHRIETQYF
TRBV6-5	TRBJ2-1	TRBD2	CASSYTGTSGDNEQFF
TRBV24-1	TRBJ1-4	.	CATSDTSGGNEKLFF
TRBV10-1	TRBJ2-1	TRBD2	CASSLASGSSYNEQFF
TRBV19	TRBJ2-5	.	CASSSGGGPGTQYF
TRBV19	TRBJ2-2	TRBD1	CASSNYRGRAGELFF
TRBV7-2	TRBJ2-3	TRBD1	CASSLARTGYTDTQYF
TRBV18	TRBJ2-3	.	CASSPRLEDTQYF
TRBV6-5	TRBJ1-2	.	CASRNQAGRYGYTF
TRBV5-1	TRBJ2-7	TRBD1	CASSGGGTGGVEQYF
TRBV7-9	TRBJ2-7	TRBD1	CASSLGTGFDEQYF
TRBV10-3	TRBJ2-6	.	CAISGTTSSGANVLTF
TRBV29-1	TRBJ2-1	TRBD2	CSVGSGRGGNEQFF
TRBV5-4	TRBJ2-6	TRBD2	CASSPTSGTTGANVLTF
TRBV5-1	TRBJ2-5	.	CASSFGAGQGSETQYF
TRBV6-5	TRBJ1-6	.	CAGGAGSGGNSPLHF
TRBV5-4	TRBJ1-6	.	CASSGEGSYNSPLHF
TRBV19	TRBJ2-3	.	CASSGAGESLDTQYF
TRBV3-1/TRBV3-2	TRBJ2-7	.	CASSQGTIPYEQYF
TRBV7-6	TRBJ1-6	TRBD1	CASSAGQGNSPLHF
TRBV7-9	TRBJ2-1	.	CASSFRDTDSNEQFF
TRBV6-2/TRBV6-3	TRBJ2-1	TRBD2	CASSDAGGGSLDEQFF
TRBV10-3	TRBJ2-7	.	CASWAPYEQYF
TRBV28	TRBJ1-1	TRBD1	CASTATGGFTEAFF
TRBV10-2	TRBJ1-6	TRBD1	CASSQGANSPLHF
TRBV28	TRBJ1-4	.	CASSFPGGSGEKLFF